These T cell receptor beta chains were read from a single sample in a study of blood T cell repertoires in COVID-19. Sequencing used immunoSEQ multiplex PCR; TCRdb keeps in-frame clones, though not all of them. The sample carries about 280,000 clones, around nine tenths recorded once. Sequenced input: peripheral blood. These receptors were taken from a woman in her 70s with COVID-19, enrolled during active disease. Both conserved end residues are part of each CDR3. The D gene is left open where the match is weak. A row's size may be missing; if present it is once, few, many or a size class.

j_call v_call cdr3_length clone_size d_call cdr3_nt cdr3_aa
TRBJ2-7 TRBV19 14 - TRBD1 TGTGCCAGTAGTACGACAGGGATGGGTCGAGAGCAGTACTTC CASSTTGMGREQYF
TRBJ2-6 TRBV5-6 16 few - TGTGCCAGTCAAACTGGCAGGGGCTCTGGGGCCAACGTCCTGACTTTC CASQTGRGSGANVLTF
TRBJ2-2 TRBV2 16 - TRBD2 TGTGCCAGCAGACAACTAGCGGGCCAAGGGACCGGGGAGCTGTTTTTT CASRQLAGQGTGELFF
TRBJ1-1 TRBV11-1 14 - TRBD1 TGTGCCAGCAGCTTAGGACAGGGTGTCACTGAAGCTTTCTTT CASSLGQGVTEAFF
TRBJ1-2 TRBV7-9 18 - - TGTGCCAGCAGCACAAGACAGGAGCCCTGGGGAGGGGGCTATGGCTACACCTTC CASSTRQEPWGGGYGYTF
TRBJ2-7 TRBV5-4 17 - - TGTGCCAGCAGCCTCATAATACAGGCCTCCGGCTCCTACGAGCAGTACTTC CASSLIIQASGSYEQYF
TRBJ2-5 TRBV29-1 14 once TRBD1 TGCAGCGTTGGGGACAGGGGGCGGATGGAGACCCAGTACTTC CSVGDRGRMETQYF
TRBJ2-7 TRBV7-2 16 - TRBD2 TGTGCCAGCAGCCTTACGAGCGGGGGGGTAGCCTACGAGCAGTACTTC CASSLTSGGVAYEQYF
TRBJ1-2 TRBV14 13 once - TGTGCCAGCAGCTTGGGCCCTAACTATGGCTACACCTTC CASSLGPNYGYTF
TRBJ1-2 TRBV4-3 15 - TRBD1 TGCGCCAGCAGCCGCCTCCCGGGACAGAACTATGGCTACACCTTC CASSRLPGQNYGYTF
TRBJ2-7 TRBV7-2 15 - - TGTGCCAGCAGCGGGGGACCAAGGGGGATTTACGAGCAGTACTTC CASSGGPRGIYEQYF
TRBJ1-2 TRBV6-1 14 - TRBD1 TGTGCCAGCAGTGATAGGATCAGGGGGGATGGCTACACCTTC CASSDRIRGDGYTF
TRBJ2-7 TRBV5-4 15 - TRBD2 TGTGCCAGCAGCTTGGTGGCGGGGGGGTCCGGAGAGCAGTACTTC CASSLVAGGSGEQYF
TRBJ1-1 TRBV5-5 15 - TRBD1 TGTGCCAGCAGCAGCCCGGGACAGGGCTCCTGGCGGATGGTCTTT CASSSPGQGSWRMVF
TRBJ1-1 TRBV15 15 few - TGTGCCACCAGCAGAATGTGGTCGGGAGACACTGAAGCTTTCTTT CATSRMWSGDTEAFF
TRBJ1-1 TRBV6-4 13 - - TGTGCCAGCAGGAGGAAGGAGAACACTGAAGCTTTCTTT CASRRKENTEAFF
TRBJ2-2 TRBV24-1 17 - TRBD1 TGTGCCACCAGTGATGACCGTCAGGGGGCGCACACCGGGGAGCTGTTTTTT CATSDDRQGAHTGELFF
TRBJ2-1 TRBV23-1 15 - TRBD1 TGCGCCAGCAGTCAAGGGGACAGGGGGCTGGGGGAGCAGTTCTTC CASSQGDRGLGEQFF
TRBJ2-2 TRBV5-1 14 - - TGCGCCAGCAGCAGCGACAGAAACACCGGGGAGCTGTTTTTT CASSSDRNTGELFF
TRBJ1-5 TRBV6-2/TRBV6-3 14 - TRBD1 TGTGCCAGCAGTTACGGACAGGGAACGCAGCCCCAGCATTTT CASSYGQGTQPQHF
TRBJ1-5 TRBV4-1 15 few - TGCGCCAGCAGCCAAGGAATCGGGGTGAATCAGCCCCAGCATTTT CASSQGIGVNQPQHF
TRBJ2-7 TRBV9 16 - - TGTGCCAGCAGCGCGACCCCTCAGGGGATGGCCTACGAGCAGTACTTC CASSATPQGMAYEQYF
TRBJ1-1 TRBV6-5 11 once - TGTGCCAGCAGTAACCAGGGTGAAGCTTTCTTT CASSNQGEAFF
TRBJ1-2 TRBV19 15 - - TGTGCCAGTACCCTACCAAGGACTAGAGGGGATGGCTACACCTTC CASTLPRTRGDGYTF
TRBJ1-5 TRBV9 18 - TRBD1 TGTGCCAGCAGCGTAGGGCCAAGGACAGGGCTTAGCAATCAGCCCCAGCATTTT CASSVGPRTGLSNQPQHF
TRBJ1-1 TRBV27 17 once TRBD1 TGTGCCAGCAGTTTATTCGGCAGGCCAGGGGGGAACACTGAAGCTTTCTTT CASSLFGRPGGNTEAFF
TRBJ1-6 TRBV6-5 14 - - TGTGCCAGCAGTACAGGGATGGGGGATTCACCCCTCCACTTT CASSTGMGDSPLHF
TRBJ2-7 TRBV3-1/TRBV3-2 14 - - TGTGCCAGCAGCCAAGATCTTCCAACTCCCGAGCAGTACTTC CASSQDLPTPEQYF
TRBJ2-7 TRBV11-3 13 few TRBD1 TGTGCCAGCAGCTACGACAGGGGCAACGAGCAGTACTTC CASSYDRGNEQYF
TRBJ1-2 TRBV19 14 - - TGTGCCAGTAGTATGTCACAGGGCTCCTATGGCTACACCTTC CASSMSQGSYGYTF
TRBJ1-3 TRBV5-4 15 - - TGTGCCAGCAGCCCCGGGACAACCTCTGGAAACACCATATATTTT CASSPGTTSGNTIYF
TRBJ2-2 TRBV2 14 - TRBD1 TGTGCCAGCATTGGACAGGGACTCCCCGGGGAGCTGTTTTTT CASIGQGLPGELFF